Listed below are T cell receptor beta chains from one sample, sequenced in a study of shared clonotypes between healthy human individuals. Assay used: immunoSEQ multiplex PCR; TCRdb lists only in-frame clones, some missing. The table lists 2 million to 2.5 million clones, 80% to 95% of them singletons. The sample was naive CD4+ T cells from PBMCs. The receptors were gathered from a man aged 18 to 30 in good health. Some clones in this sample may be carry-over from other donors' samples. Each CDR3 is given with its conserved first and last residue. Fields, in order: V gene, D gene, J gene, clone size, CDR3 DNA, CDR3 protein. The D gene is left open where the match is weak. A row's size may be missing; if present it is once, few, many or a size class.

TRBV27	NA	TRBJ2-3	NA	TGTGCCAGCAGTTTAGAGACTAGTTTGGCAGATACGCAGTATTTT	CASSLETSLADTQYF
TRBV28	NA	TRBJ1-2	NA	TGTGCCAGCAGTTCCCTCGGGCAGGGCGTTAACTATGGCTACACCTTC	CASSSLGQGVNYGYTF
TRBV7-9	TRBD1	TRBJ2-7	NA	TGTGCCAGCAGCCAGGGGACAGCAGCCTACGAGCAGTACTTC	CASSQGTAAYEQYF
TRBV28	NA	TRBJ1-5	NA	TGTGCCAGCAGGGGCAGGTGGAGGGGTGGCCAGCCCCAGCATTTT	CASRGRWRGGQPQHF
TRBV7-2	TRBD2	TRBJ2-7	NA	TGTGCCAGCAGCCCACAGGGACTAGCGGGAGACGAGCAGTACTTC	CASSPQGLAGDEQYF
TRBV13	NA	TRBJ2-7	NA	TGTGCCAGCAGCTCGGGACTGGCCTACGAGCAGTACTTC	CASSSGLAYEQYF
TRBV2	TRBD1	TRBJ1-1	few	TGTGCCAGCAGGGACAGGGTAATGAACACTGAAGCTTTCTTT	CASRDRVMNTEAFF
TRBV29-1	TRBD1	TRBJ2-5	NA	TGCAGCGTTGAAGATCTCGACAGGGGGCGAGGGACCCAGTACTTC	CSVEDLDRGRGTQYF
TRBV5-1	NA	TRBJ2-1	NA	TGCGCCAGCAGCTTTTCCCCACGCGATACCTACAATGAGCAGTTCTTC	CASSFSPRDTYNEQFF
TRBV6-1	NA	TRBJ1-4	NA	TGTGCCAGCAGTGAGAGGACTCCTAATGAAAAACTGTTTTTT	CASSERTPNEKLFF
TRBV7-2	NA	TRBJ1-1	NA	TGTGCCAGCAGCTTTCGCAGGGGAACCATGAACACTGAAGCTTTCTTT	CASSFRRGTMNTEAFF
TRBV7-6	TRBD2	TRBJ2-7	NA	TGTGCCAGCAGCTTAGGAACTAGCGGGGGCTCCTACGAGCAGTACTTC	CASSLGTSGGSYEQYF
TRBV5-4	NA	TRBJ2-7	NA	TGTGCCAGCAGCCCAGACAGGAGCTCCTACGAGCAGTACTTC	CASSPDRSSYEQYF
TRBV9	NA	TRBJ1-2	NA	TGTGCCAGCAGCGCGACAGCACTAAACTATGGCTACACCTTC	CASSATALNYGYTF